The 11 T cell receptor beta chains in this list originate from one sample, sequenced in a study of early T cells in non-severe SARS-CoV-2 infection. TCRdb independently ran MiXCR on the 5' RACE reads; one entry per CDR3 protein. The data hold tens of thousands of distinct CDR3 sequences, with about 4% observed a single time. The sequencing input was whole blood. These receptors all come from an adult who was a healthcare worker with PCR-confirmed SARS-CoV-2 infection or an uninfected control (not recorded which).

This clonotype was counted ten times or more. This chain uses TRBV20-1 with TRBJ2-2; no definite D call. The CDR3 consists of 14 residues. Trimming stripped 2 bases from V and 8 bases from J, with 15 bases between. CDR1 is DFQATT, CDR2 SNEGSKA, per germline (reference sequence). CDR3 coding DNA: TGCAGTGCTAGACCTGGTCAGACCGGGGGGGAGCTGTTTTTT. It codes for CSARPGQTGGELFF.

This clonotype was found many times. The DNA for the CDR3 is TGCAGCGTGGCGACCGGGACTAGCGGGAGGCAGTACTTC. Protein sequence: CSVATGTSGRQYF. This chain links TRBV29-1 with TRBJ2-7; 14 positions match TRBD2. The CDR3 runs 13 residues. CDR1 is SQVTM and CDR2 is ANQGSEA in the germline V gene. With 6 bases clipped from V and 9 bases from J, the junction kept 7 bases outside the gene matches.

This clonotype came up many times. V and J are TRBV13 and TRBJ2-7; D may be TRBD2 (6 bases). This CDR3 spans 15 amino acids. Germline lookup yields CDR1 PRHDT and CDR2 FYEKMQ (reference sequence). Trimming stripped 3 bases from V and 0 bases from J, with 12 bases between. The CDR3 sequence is CASSLGGAFSYEQYF. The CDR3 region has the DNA TGTGCCAGCAGCTTGGGGGGAGCTTTCTCCTACGAGCAGTACTTC.

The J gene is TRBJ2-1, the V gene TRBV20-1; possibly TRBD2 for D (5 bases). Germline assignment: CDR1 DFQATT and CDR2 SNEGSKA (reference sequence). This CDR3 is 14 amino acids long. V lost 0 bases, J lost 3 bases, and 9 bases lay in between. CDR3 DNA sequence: TGCAGTGCTAGAGATTGGAGGAACTACAATGAGCAGTTCTTC. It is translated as CSARDWRNYNEQFF.

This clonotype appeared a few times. The CDR3 here is CASSPGTGVTYEQYF. The CDR3 DNA sequence: TGTGCCAGCAGCCCCGGGACAGGGGTTACCTACGAGCAGTACTTC. The chain uses TRBV9 and TRBJ2-7, with 10 bases lining up with TRBD1. Trimming removed 4 bases from V and 2 bases from J; junction bases left unmatched: 6. The CDR3 consists of 15 residues. Germline CDR1 reads SGDLS; CDR2 reads YYNGEE.

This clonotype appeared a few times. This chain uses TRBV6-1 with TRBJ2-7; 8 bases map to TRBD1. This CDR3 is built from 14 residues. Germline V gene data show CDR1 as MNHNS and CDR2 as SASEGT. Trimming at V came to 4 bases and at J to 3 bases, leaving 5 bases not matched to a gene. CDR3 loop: CASSAEQGGYEQYF. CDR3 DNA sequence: TGTGCCAGCAGTGCGGAACAGGGGGGCTACGAGCAGTACTTC.

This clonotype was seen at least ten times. CDR3 region: CASSPSGTSGTSGEQYF. The CDR3 bases are TGTGCCAGCTCACCTTCCGGGACTAGCGGGACGTCCGGCGAGCAGTACTTC. The chain carries TRBV18 and TRBJ2-7; 13 bases fit TRBD2. CDR1 KGHSH and CDR2 LQKENI come from the germline V gene. The V and J ends lost 3 bases and 6 bases, in that order; junction bases with no gene match: 11. CDR3 size: 17 residues.

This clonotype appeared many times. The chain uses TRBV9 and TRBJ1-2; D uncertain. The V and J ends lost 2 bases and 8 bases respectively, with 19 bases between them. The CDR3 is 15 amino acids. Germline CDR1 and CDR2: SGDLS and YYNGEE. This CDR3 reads CASSVARSGLDGYTF. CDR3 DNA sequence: TGTGCCAGCAGCGTGGCGAGGAGTGGTCTCGACGGCTACACCTTC. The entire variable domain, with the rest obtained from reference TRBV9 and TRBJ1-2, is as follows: DSGVTQTPKHLITATGQRVTLRCSPRSGDLSVYWYQQSLDQGLQFLIQYYNGEERAKGNILERFSAQQFPDLHSELNLSSLELGDSALYFCASSVARSGLDGYTFGSGTRLTVV.

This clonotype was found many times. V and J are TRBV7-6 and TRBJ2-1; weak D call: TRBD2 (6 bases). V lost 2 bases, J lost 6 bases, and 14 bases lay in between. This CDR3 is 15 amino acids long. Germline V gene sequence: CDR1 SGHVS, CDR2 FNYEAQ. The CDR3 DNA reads TGTGCCAGCAGCTTAAGCGGGTACACTTCCAATGAGCAGTTCTTC. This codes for CASSLSGYTSNEQFF.

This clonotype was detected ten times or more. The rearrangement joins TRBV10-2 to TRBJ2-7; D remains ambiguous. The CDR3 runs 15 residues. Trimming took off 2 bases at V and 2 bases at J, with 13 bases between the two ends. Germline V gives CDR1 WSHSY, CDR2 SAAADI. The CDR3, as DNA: TGCGCCAGCAGTGAGGTGGGTCTCAGTACCTACGAGCAGTACTTC. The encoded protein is CASSEVGLSTYEQYF.

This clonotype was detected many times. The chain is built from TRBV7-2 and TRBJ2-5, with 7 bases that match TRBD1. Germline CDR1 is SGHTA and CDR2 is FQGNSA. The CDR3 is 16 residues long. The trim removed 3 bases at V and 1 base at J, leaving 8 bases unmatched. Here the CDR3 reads CASSFDRAGVQETQYF. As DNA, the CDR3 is TGTGCCAGCAGCTTTGACAGGGCCGGGGTCCAAGAGACCCAGTACTTC.